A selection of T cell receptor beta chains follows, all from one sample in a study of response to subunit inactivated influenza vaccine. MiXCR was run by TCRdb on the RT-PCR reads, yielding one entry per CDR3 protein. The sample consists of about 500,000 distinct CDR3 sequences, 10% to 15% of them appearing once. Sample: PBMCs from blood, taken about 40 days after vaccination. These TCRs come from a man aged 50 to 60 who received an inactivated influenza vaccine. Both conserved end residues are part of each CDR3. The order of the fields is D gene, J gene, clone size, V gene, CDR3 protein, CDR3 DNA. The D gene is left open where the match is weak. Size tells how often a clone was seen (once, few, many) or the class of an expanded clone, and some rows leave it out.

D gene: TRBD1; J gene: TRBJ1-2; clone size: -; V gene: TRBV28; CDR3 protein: CASSFLDRGHGYTF; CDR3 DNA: TGTGCCAGCAGTTTCCTTGACAGGGGACATGGCTACACCTTC
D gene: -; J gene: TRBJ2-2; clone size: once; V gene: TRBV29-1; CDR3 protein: CSVERGSDTGELFF; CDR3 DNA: TGCAGCGTTGAAAGGGGCAGCGACACCGGGGAGCTGTTTTTT
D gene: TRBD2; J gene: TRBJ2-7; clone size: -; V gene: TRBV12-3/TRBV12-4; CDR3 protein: CASSISTSWDEQYF; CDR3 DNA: TGTGCCAGCAGTATTTCGACTAGCTGGGACGAGCAGTACTTC
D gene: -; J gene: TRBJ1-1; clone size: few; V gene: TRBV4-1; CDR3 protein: CASSQEEDLRAQAFF; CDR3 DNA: TGCGCCAGCAGCCAAGAAGAGGATCTCCGGGCCCAAGCTTTCTTT
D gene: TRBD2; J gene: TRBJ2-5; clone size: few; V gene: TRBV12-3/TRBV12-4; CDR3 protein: CASSSSGGAVWETQYF; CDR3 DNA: TGTGCCAGCAGTTCTAGCGGGGGGGCCGTATGGGAGACCCAGTACTTC
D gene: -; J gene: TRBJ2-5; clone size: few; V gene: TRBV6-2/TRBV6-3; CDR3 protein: CASSPFRDLRGTQYF; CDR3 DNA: TGTGCCAGCAGTCCATTCCGGGACCTACGGGGGACCCAGTACTTC
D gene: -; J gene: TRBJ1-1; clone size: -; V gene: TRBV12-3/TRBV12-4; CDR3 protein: CASSLRAGKDTEAFF; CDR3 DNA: TGTGCCAGCAGTTTACGGGCAGGGAAGGACACTGAAGCTTTCTTT
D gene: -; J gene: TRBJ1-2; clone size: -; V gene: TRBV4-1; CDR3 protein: CASSQYSDFYGYTF; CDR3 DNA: TGCGCCAGCAGCCAATATTCAGACTTCTATGGCTACACCTTC
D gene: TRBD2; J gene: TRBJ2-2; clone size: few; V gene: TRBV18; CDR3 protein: CASSYLAGTNTGELFF; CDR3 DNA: TGTGCCAGCTCGTACCTAGCGGGAACGAACACCGGGGAGCTGTTTTTT
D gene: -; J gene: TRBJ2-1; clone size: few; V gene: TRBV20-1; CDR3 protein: CSARGRGNNEQFF; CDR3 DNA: TGCAGTGCTAGAGGCCGAGGAAACAATGAGCAGTTCTTC